These 10 T cell receptor beta chains were sequenced from one sample in a study of cytomegalovirus exposure and HLA in healthy donors. Researchers ran the PCR with 60 Vbeta and 13 Jbeta primers. The assay was immunoSEQ multiplex PCR, and TCRdb's table has in-frame clones only and misses some. The sample shows about 150,000 clones, roughly 74% of them seen only once. The sample comprised PBMCs. The receptor set was obtained from a man aged 18 to 29 in good health and CMV-seronegative.

This clone has a single count. The chain recombines TRBV19 with TRBJ1-6; D is uncertain. The CDR3 is 15 residues long. Germline CDR1 reads LNHDA; CDR2 reads SQIVND (reference sequence). The V and J ends lost 5 bases and 8 bases respectively, with 16 bases between them. The CDR3 DNA reads TGTGCCAGTAGTGCCCAGATAATCGAGGATTCACCCCTCCACTTT. This translates into CASSAQIIEDSPLHF. The complete variable domain, with remaining parts taken from reference TRBV19 and TRBJ1-6, reads DGGITQSPKYLFRKEGQNVTLSCEQNLNHDAMYWYRQDPGQGLRLIYYSQIVNDFQKGDIAEGYSVSREKKESFPLTVTSAQKNPTAFYLCASSAQIIEDSPLHFGNGTRLTVT.

V and J are TRBV2 and TRBJ2-1, with 13 positions matching TRBD2. The CDR3 is 17 amino acids. V gave up 6 bases and J gave up 5 bases; unmatched junction bases: 10. Per germline, CDR1 SNHLY and CDR2 FYNNEI. The CDR3: CASSLTLGLAGNNEQFF. In DNA form, the CDR3 reads TGTGCCAGCAGCCTTACCCTGGGACTAGCGGGGAACAATGAGCAGTTCTTC.

This chain uses TRBV4-3 with TRBJ2-5; no firm D call. Trimming stripped 0 bases from V and 3 bases from J, with 11 bases between. Germline V gene data show CDR1 as LGHNA and CDR2 as YSLEER. This CDR3 is 15 amino acids long. The CDR3 coding sequence is TGCGCCAGCAGCCAAGATACCGCGGCTAAAGAGACCCAGTACTTC. Amino acid sequence: CASSQDTAAKETQYF.

The V gene is TRBV7-9, the J gene TRBJ2-7; 14 bases map to TRBD2. With 4 bases clipped from V and 2 bases from J, the junction kept 7 bases outside the gene matches. This CDR3 contains 17 residues. Germline V gives CDR1 SEHNR, CDR2 FQNEAQ (reference sequence). The CDR3 sequence: CASSSPTSGGVPYEQYF. CDR3 coding DNA: TGTGCCAGCAGCTCGCCGACTAGCGGGGGGGTTCCCTACGAGCAGTACTTC.

The CDR3 DNA reads TGTGCCAGCAGCCCGGGACAGACCAACCACTATGGCTACACCTTC. Its protein is CASSPGQTNHYGYTF. This chain joins TRBV7-9 and TRBJ1-2, with 7 bases that match TRBD1. The CDR3 contains 15 residues. J gave up 3 bases and V 5 bases, and 9 bases lay outside the gene matches. CDR1 is SEHNR and CDR2 is FQNEAQ in the germline V gene (reference sequence). The full variable domain, its missing parts supplied by reference TRBV7-9 and TRBJ1-2, is DTGVSQNPRHKITKRGQNVTFRCDPISEHNRLYWYRQTLGQGPEFLTYFQNEAQLEKSRLLSDRFSAERPKGSFSTLEIQRTEQGDSAMYLCASSPGQTNHYGYTFGSGTRLTVV.

J is TRBJ2-2 and V is TRBV11-2; the match to TRBD2 covers 10 bases. Trimming removed 5 bases from V and 6 bases from J; junction bases left unmatched: 0. Germline V gene lookup returns CDR1 SGHAT and CDR2 FQNNGV. The CDR3 runs 13 residues. The CDR3 nucleotides are TGTGCCAGCAGCCTAGCGGGGGCCGGGGAGCTGTTTTTT. Residues: CASSLAGAGELFF.

J is TRBJ2-7 and V is TRBV27; 7 bases are shared with TRBD2. The germline V gene encodes CDR1 MNHEY and CDR2 SMNVEV (reference sequence). V lost 1 base to trimming and J lost 4 bases; unmatched junction nucleotides: 4. This CDR3 is built from 14 residues. For the CDR3, the DNA is TGTGCCAGCAGTTTATTCCGGGGAGGGTACGAGCAGTACTTC. This gives the protein CASSLFRGGYEQYF.

The rearrangement links TRBV9 to TRBJ2-1; 9 bases align to TRBD2. V trimming: 3 bases; J trimming: 8 bases; junction bases outside the gene matches: 3. The CDR3 sequence is 13 residues long. CDR1 is SGDLS, CDR2 YYNGEE, per germline. For the CDR3, the DNA is TGTGCCAGCAGCGCGGGACTAGCCTATGAGCAGTTCTTC. It codes for CASSAGLAYEQFF.

To note about this clone: Other DNA sequences in the sample encode the same CDR3. In DNA, the CDR3 is TGTGCCAGCAGTGACCCGACAGGGTCAGACACTGAAGCTTTCTTT. Its protein product is CASSDPTGSDTEAFF. V is TRBV2 and J is TRBJ1-1; 7 bases match TRBD1. V was pared by 3 bases and J by 3 bases, with 7 bases of the junction left unmatched. CDR3 length: 15 amino acids. Germline CDR1 SNHLY, CDR2 FYNNEI.

This clone has more than one count but fewer than ten. V usage is TRBV9 and J usage is TRBJ2-1; 7 bases fit TRBD1. The CDR3 consists of 16 residues. The V segment lost 0 bases and the J segment 3 bases; nucleotides outside the gene matches: 6. The V gene's germline CDR1 is SGDLS and CDR2 YYNGEE. CDR3 region: CASSVDRQGVYNEQFF. CDR3 nucleotide sequence: TGTGCCAGCAGCGTAGATAGACAGGGCGTCTACAATGAGCAGTTCTTC.